Listed here are 21 T cell receptor beta chains from one sample, sequenced in a study of blood T cell repertoires in COVID-19. Clones were sequenced by immunoSEQ multiplex PCR, and TCRdb holds only the in-frame ones, with some missing. The data hold over 130,000 clones, with about 83% observed a single time. Sequencing was done on a sample of PBMCs or T cells enriched from blood (not recorded which). These receptors were taken from a woman aged 45-65 years with acute COVID-19.

J is TRBJ2-5 and V is TRBV5-1; 8 nucleotides line up with TRBD2. The CDR3 extends over 16 amino acids. V lost 0 bases and J lost 2; bases outside the gene matches: 6. Germline CDR1 and CDR2: SGHRS and YFSETQ. The CDR3 coding sequence is TGCGCCAGCAGCTTGGGGGAACTAGCGGTACAAGAGACCCAGTACTTC. This codes for CASSLGELAVQETQYF. The variable domain in full, completed from reference TRBV5-1 and TRBJ2-5, reads KAGVTQTPRYLIKTRGQQVTLSCSPISGHRSVSWYQQTPGQGLQFLFEYFSETQRNKGNFPGRFSGRQFSNSRSEMNVSTLELGDSALYLCASSLGELAVQETQYFGPGTRLLVL.

This chain links TRBV9 with TRBJ2-3; D not resolved. The CDR3 contains 16 residues. Trimming left V 4 bases short and J 9 bases short, with 24 bases between. CDR1 is SGDLS and CDR2 is YYNGEE in the germline V gene. The CDR3 sequence: CASSPPGYATAVTQYF. In DNA, the CDR3 is TGTGCCAGCAGCCCCCCCGGTTATGCTACCGCTGTCACGCAGTATTTT.

In this sample, this clone turned up once. This chain uses TRBV6-5 with TRBJ1-5; no reliable D call. This CDR3 spans 14 amino acids. The V end was cut by 8 bases, the J end by 5 bases, with 16 bases between. CDR1 MNHEY and CDR2 SVGAGI come from the germline V gene. The CDR3 reads CASSPSRSDQPQHF. CDR3 nucleotides: TGTGCCAGCTCCCCTTCCAGGTCCGATCAGCCCCAGCATTTT.

V and J are TRBV24-1 and TRBJ2-2; 16 positions match TRBD2. From germline, CDR1 is KGHDR and CDR2 SFDVKD. The ends lost 1 base at V and 6 bases at J; junction bases unmatched: 7. The CDR3 spans 19 residues. The CDR3 sequence: CATSDFAPGLAGGAGELFF. CDR3 sequence (DNA): TGTGCCACCAGTGATTTTGCTCCGGGACTAGCGGGAGGGGCCGGGGAGCTGTTTTTT.

The chain employs TRBV7-9 and TRBJ2-5; TRBD2 matches 9 bases. This CDR3 is built from 16 residues. Germline V gene lookup returns CDR1 SEHNR and CDR2 FQNEAQ (reference sequence). V lost 4 bases, J lost 5 bases, and 11 bases stayed unmatched. CDR3 region: CASSWALAGAGETQYF. In DNA form, the CDR3 reads TGTGCCAGCAGCTGGGCCTTAGCGGGAGCGGGTGAGACCCAGTACTTC.

The J gene is TRBJ1-4, the V gene TRBV6-2 or TRBV6-3; 7 bases agree with TRBD1. The CDR3 consists of 16 residues. J lost 2 bases, V lost 6 bases, and 9 bases had no gene match. Germline V CDR1 and CDR2: MNHEY, SVGEGT. The CDR3 protein is CASSPGQEETNEKLFF. CDR3 nucleotide sequence: TGTGCCAGCAGCCCCGGACAGGAAGAGACTAATGAAAAACTGTTTTTT.

This chain uses TRBV3-1 (or the pseudogene TRBV3-2) with TRBJ2-2, with 10 bases aligning to TRBD1. Germline loops: CDR1 LGHDT, CDR2 YNNKEL (reference sequence). The CDR3 has 16 amino acids. Trimming removed 1 base from V and 6 bases from J; junction bases left unmatched: 5. CDR3 DNA sequence: TGTGCCAGCAGCCAAGGGGACAGGGGAGGTGCCGGGGAGCTGTTTTTT. This encodes CASSQGDRGGAGELFF.

This clone was seen once. V and J are TRBV4-3 and TRBJ2-2; tentative D call: TRBD1 (6 bases). Trimming removed 2 bases from V and 5 bases from J, with 15 bases in between. CDR3 length equals 16 residues. CDR1 LGHNA and CDR2 YSLEER come from the germline V gene. The CDR3 protein is CASSQNPRTATGELFF. The CDR3, as DNA: TGCGCCAGCAGCCAAAACCCTCGGACAGCTACCGGGGAGCTGTTTTTT.

The rearrangement joins TRBV6-2 or TRBV6-3 to TRBJ2-7; D is ambiguous. Germline-derived CDR1 and CDR2 are MNHEY and SVGEGT. CDR3 length: 13 amino acids. V lost 5 bases to trimming and J lost 3 bases, with 11 bases between them. The CDR3 nucleotides read TGTGCCAGCAGTCCGCCCGGCGGCTACGAGCAGTACTTC. This translates into CASSPPGGYEQYF.

The V call is TRBV29-1, the J call TRBJ2-7; 7 bases map to TRBD1. The CDR3 contains 13 residues. Germline CDR1 is SQVTM and CDR2 is ANQGSEA. The V and J ends lost 4 bases and 1 base, in that order; junction bases with no gene match: 4. CDR3 amino acids: CSVVRGQSYEQYF. CDR3 sequence (DNA): TGCAGCGTTGTCCGGGGACAGTCCTACGAGCAGTACTTC.

This chain uses TRBV30 with TRBJ2-1; D is possibly TRBD1 (6 bases). The CDR3 is 15 amino acids. V lost 0 bases and J 4 bases, leaving 13 bases between the germline ends. Germline-derived CDR1 and CDR2 are GTSNPN and SVGIG (reference sequence). DNA of the CDR3: TGTGCCTGGAGTGTAAGGGGGACGCCGTACAATGAGCAGTTCTTC. Its protein product is CAWSVRGTPYNEQFF.

V is TRBV18 and J is TRBJ2-5, with unresolved D. CDR1 and CDR2 (germline): KGHSH, LQKENI. This CDR3 comprises 14 residues. V lost 4 bases, J lost 6 bases, and 15 bases lay in between. The CDR3 nucleotides are TGTGCCAGCTCACGTCCCGAGGTGCTGCAGACCCAGTACTTC. Protein product: CASSRPEVLQTQYF.

The CDR3 DNA sequence: TGTGCCAGCAGTTACTCGATAGGGACAGGGTACAACTATGGCTACACCTTC. This translates into CASSYSIGTGYNYGYTF. The rearrangement joins TRBV6-2 or TRBV6-3 to TRBJ1-2, with TRBD1 matching over 9 bases. In germline, CDR1 is MNHEY, CDR2 SVGEGT. V shed 0 bases, J shed 2 bases, and the junction held 7 bases outside the gene matches. The CDR3 has 17 amino acids.

This chain connects TRBV7-2 to TRBJ1-4; D is unresolved. The germline V and J ends were trimmed by 5 bases and 8 bases, with 18 bases remaining between them. Per the germline V gene, CDR1 is SGHTA and CDR2 is FQGNSA. The CDR3 length is 15 residues. CDR3 protein: CASSPMSGAREKLFF. The CDR3 nucleotides are TGTGCCAGCAGCCCCATGAGCGGAGCTCGGGAAAAACTGTTTTTT.

The rearrangement links TRBV9 to TRBJ2-3; 10 positions agree with TRBD2. With 3 bases clipped from V and 0 bases from J, the junction kept 4 bases outside the gene matches. The CDR3 consists of 16 residues. Germline V gene lookup returns CDR1 SGDLS and CDR2 YYNGEE. The chain's CDR3 is CASSGSGRASTDTQYF. As DNA, the CDR3 is TGTGCCAGCAGCGGAAGCGGGAGGGCTAGCACAGATACGCAGTATTTT.

The V and J genes are TRBV7-3 and TRBJ2-5, with 7 nucleotides matching TRBD2. V gave up 4 bases and J gave up 5 bases; unmatched junction bases: 10. The length of the CDR3 is 15 residues. Germline loops: CDR1 SGHTA, CDR2 FQGTGA. The CDR3 bases are TGTGCCAGCAGCTCGGTGGGAGGGCCGGGGGAGACCCAGTACTTC. Translation: CASSSVGGPGETQYF. Full variable domain (missing parts from reference TRBV7-3 and TRBJ2-5): GAGVSQTPSNKVTEKGKYVELRCDPISGHTALYWYRQSLGQGPEFLIYFQGTGAADDSGLPNDRFFAVRPEGSVSTLKIQRTERGDSAVYLCASSSVGGPGETQYFGPGTRLLVL.

The chain uses TRBV12-5 and TRBJ2-7; D is possibly TRBD2 (6 bases). CDR1 is LGHNT and CDR2 is FRNRAP in the germline V gene. The CDR3 extends over 13 amino acids. V was shortened by 4 bases and J by 7 bases, with 14 bases between the two germline ends. The CDR3 DNA reads as TGTGCTAGTGGTTCCCCCCCCGCGGGGGAGCAGTACTTC. Its protein is CASGSPPAGEQYF.

This chain uses TRBV9 with TRBJ1-5; weak D call: TRBD1 (5 bases). Trimming shortened V by 0 bases and J by 2 bases, and 9 bases separated the two germline ends. The CDR3 is made up of 15 amino acids. CDR1 and CDR2 (germline): SGDLS, YYNGEE. The CDR3 protein is CASSVEGEGNQPQHF. For the CDR3, the DNA is TGTGCCAGCAGCGTAGAAGGGGAGGGCAATCAGCCCCAGCATTTT.

The V and J genes are TRBV6-1 and TRBJ2-1, with TRBD2 identical over 8 bases. V lost 0 bases and J lost 2; bases outside the gene matches: 3. CDR1 is MNHNS, CDR2 SASEGT, per germline. The CDR3 extends over 16 amino acids. CDR3 sequence: CASSEASGAPYNEQFF. CDR3 in DNA: TGTGCCAGCAGTGAAGCTAGCGGGGCCCCCTACAATGAGCAGTTCTTC.

This chain links TRBV5-1 with TRBJ1-4; 7 nucleotides align to TRBD1. After removal of 4 bases from V and 2 bases from J, the junction contained 11 bases not matched to a gene. This CDR3 comprises 17 residues. The V gene's germline CDR1 is SGHRS and CDR2 YFSETQ. Here the CDR3 reads CASSPWTGSNTNEKLFF. The DNA for the CDR3 is TGCGCCAGCAGCCCATGGACAGGTTCTAACACTAATGAAAAACTGTTTTTT.

This clone was seen only a few times. The chain is built from TRBV29-1 and TRBJ1-1; a possible D gene is TRBD1 (5 bases). V was cut by 6 bases and J by 5 bases, with 7 bases left in between. CDR1 and CDR2 (germline): SQVTM, ANQGSEA. CDR3 length: 10 residues. CDR3 protein: CSVRQTEAFF. CDR3 sequence (DNA): TGCAGCGTCCGACAGACTGAAGCTTTCTTT.